This T cell receptor beta chain was found in a study of blood T cell repertoires in COVID-19. Study as a whole: Sources were T cells, B-cell-depleted T cells, or PBMCs; the material itself was cDNA or gDNA.

Measured with immunoSEQ multiplex PCR; TCRdb has only the in-frame clones, and not every one. This sample has about 100,000 clones, with roughly 79% found just once. Germline V CDR1 and CDR2: SNHLY, FYNNEI. V was clipped by 8 bases and J by 2 bases; unmatched bases: 7. This CDR3 is built from 15 residues. J is TRBJ2-1 and V is TRBV2, with 9 bases fitting TRBD1. The origin of this receptor is a woman aged 70-85 years with acute or convalescent COVID-19. Sequences were obtained from peripheral blood. The CDR3 DNA reads as TGTGCCAGCTCCGGGACAGGGATGACCTACAATGAGCAGTTCTTC. Translated, it gives CASSGTGMTYNEQFF.